What follows is one TCR beta chain and its context. This sample stems from a study of T cells in tuberculosis. Study details: CD1B tetramers identified T cells specific for mycobacterial lipid GMM. IGRA-negative adolescents, IGRA-positive adolescents with latent tuberculosis and adults with active tuberculosis formed this South African cohort.

Germline assignment: CDR1 MDHEN and CDR2 SYDVKM. After removal of 6 bases from V and 9 bases from J, the junction contained 12 bases not matched to a gene. This CDR3 comprises 14 residues. Sequencing was performed with immunoSEQ multiplex PCR; in TCRdb, only in-frame clones are kept and a portion is missing. The top ten hold around 1.4% of the sample, which has approximately 46,000 clones, roughly 96% seen once. Time point of the sample: new active TB diagnosis, blood taken before or within 7 days of starting treatment. The source of this sequence is an adult with tuberculosis. This chain links TRBV28 with TRBJ2-7; TRBD1 agrees at 9 bases. The material was PBMCs, obtained at tuberculosis diagnosis. CDR3 loop: CASRGGTGSVRQYF. The CDR3 DNA reads as TGTGCCAGCAGGGGTGGGACAGGGTCGGTGCGGCAGTACTTC.